This T cell receptor (beta chain) was captured in a study of shared clonotypes between healthy human individuals. This CDR3 region has 13 residues. Looked up from germline, CDR1 is GTSNPN and CDR2 is SVGIG (reference sequence). V lost 3 bases and J 8 bases, leaving 14 bases between the germline ends. DNA at about 190 ng, 25,000 to 35,000 T cell genomes, went into sorted-subset replicate PCRs. Libraries were prepared by immunoSEQ multiplex PCR; TCRdb keeps only in-frame clonotypes and omits some of them. The sample includes under 600,000 clones, 95% to 98% of them seen just once. This clone came up once. CD8 cells classed as naive were CD45RO-negative and positively selected for CCR7, excluding terminally differentiated effector memory CD45RA+ cells.

The TCR was taken from a man aged 30-40 years in good health. The chain recombines TRBV30 with TRBJ1-5; TRBD1 is a possible D gene (6 bases). The sample taken for sequencing was naive CD8+ T cells sorted from blood. The DNA for the CDR3 is TGTGCCTGGAGCGTAGGGGGTTCTGAGCCCCAGCATTTT. It translates to CAWSVGGSEPQHF.